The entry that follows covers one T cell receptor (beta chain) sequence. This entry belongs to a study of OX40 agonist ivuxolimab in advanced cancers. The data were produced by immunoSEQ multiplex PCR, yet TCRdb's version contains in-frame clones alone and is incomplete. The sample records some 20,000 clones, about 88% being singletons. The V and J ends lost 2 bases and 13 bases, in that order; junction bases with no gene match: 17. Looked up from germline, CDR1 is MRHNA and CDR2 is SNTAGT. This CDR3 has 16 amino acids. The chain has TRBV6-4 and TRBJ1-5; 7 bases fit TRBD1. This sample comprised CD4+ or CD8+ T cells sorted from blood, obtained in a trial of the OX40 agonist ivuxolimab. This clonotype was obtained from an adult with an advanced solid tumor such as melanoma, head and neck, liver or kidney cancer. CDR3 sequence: CASSDPGTASLSRQHF. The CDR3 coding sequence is TGTGCCAGCAGTGACCCAGGGACAGCGAGTCTTTCGCGTCAGCATTTT.